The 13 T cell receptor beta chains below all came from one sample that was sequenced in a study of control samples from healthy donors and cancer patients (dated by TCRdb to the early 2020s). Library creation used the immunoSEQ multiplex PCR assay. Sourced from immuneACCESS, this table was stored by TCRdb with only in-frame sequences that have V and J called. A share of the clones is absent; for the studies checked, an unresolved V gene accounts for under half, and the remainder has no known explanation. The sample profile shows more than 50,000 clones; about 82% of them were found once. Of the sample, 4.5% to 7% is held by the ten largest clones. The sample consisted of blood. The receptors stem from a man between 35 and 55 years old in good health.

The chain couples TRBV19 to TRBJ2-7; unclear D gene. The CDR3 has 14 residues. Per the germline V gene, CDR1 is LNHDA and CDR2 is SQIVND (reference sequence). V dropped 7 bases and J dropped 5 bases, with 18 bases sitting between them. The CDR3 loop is CASTEGRRRDEQYF. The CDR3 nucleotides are TGTGCCAGTACCGAAGGGCGGAGACGGGACGAGCAGTACTTC.

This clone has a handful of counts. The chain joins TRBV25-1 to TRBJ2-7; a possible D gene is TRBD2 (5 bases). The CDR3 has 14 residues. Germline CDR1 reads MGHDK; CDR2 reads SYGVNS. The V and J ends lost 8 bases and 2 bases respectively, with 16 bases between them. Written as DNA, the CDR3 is TGTGCCAGCTCCGGCGCGGGCCCGACCTACGAGCAGTACTTC. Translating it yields CASSGAGPTYEQYF.

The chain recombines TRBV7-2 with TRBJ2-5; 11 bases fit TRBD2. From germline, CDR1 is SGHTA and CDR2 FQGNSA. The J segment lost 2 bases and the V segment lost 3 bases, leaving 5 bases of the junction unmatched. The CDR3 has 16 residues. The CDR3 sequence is CASSFTSGGLQETQYF. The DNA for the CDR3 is TGTGCCAGCAGCTTTACTAGCGGGGGCCTGCAAGAGACCCAGTACTTC.

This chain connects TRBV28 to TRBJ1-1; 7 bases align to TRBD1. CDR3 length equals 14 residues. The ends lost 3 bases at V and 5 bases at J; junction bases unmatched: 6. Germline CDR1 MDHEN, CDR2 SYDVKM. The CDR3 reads CASSLGQPETEAFF. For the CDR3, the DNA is TGTGCCAGCAGTTTGGGACAGCCTGAAACTGAAGCTTTCTTT.

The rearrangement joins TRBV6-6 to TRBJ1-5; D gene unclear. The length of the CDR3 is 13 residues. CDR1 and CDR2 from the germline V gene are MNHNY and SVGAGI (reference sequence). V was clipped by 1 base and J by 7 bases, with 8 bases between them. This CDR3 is CASSYFRGQPQHF. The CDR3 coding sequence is TGTGCCAGCAGTTACTTCCGTGGGCAGCCCCAGCATTTT.

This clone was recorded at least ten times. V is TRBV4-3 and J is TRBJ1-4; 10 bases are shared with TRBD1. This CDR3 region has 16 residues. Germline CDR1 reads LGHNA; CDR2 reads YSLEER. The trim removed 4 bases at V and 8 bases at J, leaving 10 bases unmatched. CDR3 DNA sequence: TGCGCCAGCAGCCCAGGACAGGGGGGTTTTGGAGAAAAACTGTTTTTT. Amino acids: CASSPGQGGFGEKLFF.

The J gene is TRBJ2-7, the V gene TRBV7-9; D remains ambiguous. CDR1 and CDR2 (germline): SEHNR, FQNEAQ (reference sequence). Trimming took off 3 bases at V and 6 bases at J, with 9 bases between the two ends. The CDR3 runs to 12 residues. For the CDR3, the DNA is TGTGCCAGCAGCTTTGACCTGGGCGAGCAGTACTTC. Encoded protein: CASSFDLGEQYF.

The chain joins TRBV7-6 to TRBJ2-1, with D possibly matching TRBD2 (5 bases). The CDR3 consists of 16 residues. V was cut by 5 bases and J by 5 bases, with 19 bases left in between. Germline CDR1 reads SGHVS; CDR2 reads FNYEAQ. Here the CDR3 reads CASSPRSLSGNNEQFF. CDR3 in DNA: TGTGCCAGCAGCCCGCGAAGCCTCAGCGGCAACAATGAGCAGTTCTTC.

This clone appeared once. The CDR3 spells CASSESDRVGGYTF. As DNA, the CDR3 is TGTGCCAGCAGTGAATCGGACAGGGTGGGAGGCTACACCTTC. V is TRBV2 and J is TRBJ1-2; 8 nucleotides match TRBD1. There are 14 residues in the CDR3. The germline gives CDR1 SNHLY, CDR2 FYNNEI. V lost 2 bases, J lost 8 bases, and 7 bases stayed unmatched.

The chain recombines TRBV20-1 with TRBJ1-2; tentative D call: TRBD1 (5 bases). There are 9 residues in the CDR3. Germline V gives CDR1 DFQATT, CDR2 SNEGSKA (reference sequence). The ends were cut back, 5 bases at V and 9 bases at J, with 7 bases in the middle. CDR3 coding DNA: TGCAGTGCTCCGGGGCGCTACACCTTC. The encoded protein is CSAPGRYTF.

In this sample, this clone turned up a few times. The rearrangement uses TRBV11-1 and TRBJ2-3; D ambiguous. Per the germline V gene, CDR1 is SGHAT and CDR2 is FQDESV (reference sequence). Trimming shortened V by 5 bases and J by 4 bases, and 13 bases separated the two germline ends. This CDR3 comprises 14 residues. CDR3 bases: TGTGCCAGCAGCCTCCAGGATTTGTCAGATACGCAGTATTTT. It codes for CASSLQDLSDTQYF.

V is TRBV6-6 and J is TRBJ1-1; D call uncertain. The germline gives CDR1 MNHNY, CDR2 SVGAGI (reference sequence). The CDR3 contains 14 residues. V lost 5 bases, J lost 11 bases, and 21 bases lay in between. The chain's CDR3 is CASSRDKRSVEAFF. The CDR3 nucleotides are TGTGCCAGCAGTCGCGACAAAAGGAGCGTTGAGGCTTTCTTT.

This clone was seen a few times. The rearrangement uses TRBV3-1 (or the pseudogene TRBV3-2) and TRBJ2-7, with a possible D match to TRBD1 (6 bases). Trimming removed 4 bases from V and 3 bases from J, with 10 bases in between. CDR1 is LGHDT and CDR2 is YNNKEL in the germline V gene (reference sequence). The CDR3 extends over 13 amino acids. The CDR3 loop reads CASSRDIVYEQYF. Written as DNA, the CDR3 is TGTGCCAGCAGCCGGGACATAGTCTACGAGCAGTACTTC.